This TCR beta chain appears in the sequencing data of a study of beta chain features in type 1 diabetes. Whole-study context: Analysis included more than 90 million sorted cells drawn from all samples.

General study findings and limits: Cells with high TCR expression could be over-represented when cDNA is sequenced. Shortening of TCRB CDR3s, moderate but significant, appeared in all four CD4+ subsets of Type 1 diabetes patients.

Purity of each sorted population was above 95%. This CDR3 has 14 amino acids. The V gene's germline CDR1 is SGHDT and CDR2 YYEEEE. With 4 bases clipped from V and 7 bases from J, the junction kept 6 bases outside the gene matches. This clone has only one observation. The antigen is not known. Expressed TCRB transcripts were sequenced because the isolated RNA had all been reverse transcribed beforehand. An average of approximately 4 million reads was obtained for naive, central memory and regulatory T cell samples. Assay: immunoSEQ multiplex PCR; the TCRdb copy retains only in-frame clones and omits some. The sample records about 68,000 clones, approximately 50% being singletons.

V gene TRBV5-6 combines with J gene TRBJ1-4; 8 bases are shared with TRBD1. The material sequenced was central memory CD4+ T cells from blood. The TCR sequence derives from a man aged 25 to 40 with type 1 diabetes. Here the CDR3 reads CASSPTGGGEKLFF. The CDR3 DNA reads as TGTGCCAGCAGCCCCACAGGGGGGGGTGAAAAACTGTTTTTT.